Sequencing of this TCR beta chain was carried out in a study of molecular identifiers for immune sequencing clone quantification. Preparation of naive CD8 libraries involved roughly 18,000 to 1,100,000 sorted cells and 10%, 30% or 50% RNA. Germline V gene sequence: CDR1 MNHEY, CDR2 SMNVEV (reference sequence). This CDR3 is 14 amino acids long. V was clipped by 0 bases and J by 3 bases, with 9 bases between them. Previously reported methods and listed TCR primers produced the bulk TCR libraries. TCRdb redid the calling of the PCR reads with MiXCR, one entry per CDR3 protein. This sample has under 600,000 distinct CDR3 sequences, with roughly 26% found just once.

This sequence originates from a human donor in good health. Some libraries in this study had Jurkat cell RNA spiked in. Sequenced: naive CD8+ T cells from blood, with Jurkat cell RNA spiked in. Sample subset: FACS-sorted CD8+CD4-CCR7+CD45RA+ naive T cells. V is TRBV27 and J is TRBJ2-7, with D perhaps TRBD1 (6 bases). The CDR3 nucleotides read TGTGCCAGCAGTTTATCAGCAGGGGTCTACGAGCAGTACTTC. This codes for CASSLSAGVYEQYF.